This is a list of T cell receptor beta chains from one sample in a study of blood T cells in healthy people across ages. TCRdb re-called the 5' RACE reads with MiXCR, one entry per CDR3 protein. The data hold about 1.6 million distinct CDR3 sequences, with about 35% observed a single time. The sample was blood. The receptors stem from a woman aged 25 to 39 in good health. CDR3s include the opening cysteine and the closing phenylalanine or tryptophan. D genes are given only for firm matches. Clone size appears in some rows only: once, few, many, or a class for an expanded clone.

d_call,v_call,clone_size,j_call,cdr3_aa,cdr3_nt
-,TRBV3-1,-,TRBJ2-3,CASSQRGRASKDTQYF,TGTGCCAGCAGCCAAAGGGGGAGGGCCAGTAAAGATACGCAGTATTTT
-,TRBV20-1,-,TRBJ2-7,CSAKSPLGSIYEQYF,TGCAGTGCTAAGTCCCCTTTAGGATCCATCTACGAGCAGTACTTC
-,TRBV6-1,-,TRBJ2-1,CASSEYQGSSYNEQFF,TGTGCCAGCAGTGAGTATCAGGGATCCTCCTACAATGAGCAGTTCTTC
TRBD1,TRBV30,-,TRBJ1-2,CAWSEGQYGYTF,TGTGCCTGGAGTGAGGGACAGTATGGCTACACCTTC
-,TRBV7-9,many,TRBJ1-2,CASSLASQEANGYTF,TGTGCCAGCAGCTTAGCGTCACAGGAGGCCAACGGCTACACCTTC
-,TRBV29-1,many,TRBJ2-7,CSVGGGYEQYF,TGCAGCGTGGGTGGTGGCTACGAGCAGTACTTC
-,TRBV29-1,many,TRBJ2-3,CSVEGSTDTQYF,TGCAGCGTTGAAGGTTCAACAGATACGCAGTATTTT
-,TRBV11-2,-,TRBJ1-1,CASSFPGGRTEAFF,TGTGCCAGCAGCTTCCCTGGGGGGAGGACTGAAGCTTTCTTT
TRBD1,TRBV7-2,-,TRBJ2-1,CASSAPGTGLLHEQFF,TGTGCCAGCAGCGCACCCGGGACAGGGCTCTTGCATGAGCAGTTCTTC
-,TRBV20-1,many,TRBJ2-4,CSARGSDPSTAKNIQYF,TGCAGTGCTAGAGGGTCCGACCCAAGTACAGCCAAAAACATTCAGTACTTC
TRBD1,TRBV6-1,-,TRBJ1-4,CASSKGQGVGKLFF,TGTGCCAGCAGTAAAGGACAGGGCGTTGGAAAACTGTTTTTT
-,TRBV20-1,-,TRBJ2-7,CSVPGSGYEQYF,TGCAGTGTTCCGGGGAGCGGGTACGAGCAGTACTTC
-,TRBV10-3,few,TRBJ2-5,CAISDLTGQGTQYF,TGTGCCATCAGTGATCTAACGGGTCAAGGGACCCAGTACTTC
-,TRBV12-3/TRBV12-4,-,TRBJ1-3,CASSFQGPGNTIYF,TGTGCCAGCAGTTTCCAGGGACCTGGAAACACCATATATTTT
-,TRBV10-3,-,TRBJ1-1,CAIKSSGDTEAFF,TGTGCCATCAAATCATCCGGGGACACTGAAGCTTTCTTT
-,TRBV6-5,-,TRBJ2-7,CASSYNRGQWEQYF,TGTGCCAGCAGTTACAACCGGGGGCAGTGGGAGCAGTACTTC
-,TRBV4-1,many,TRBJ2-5,CASSPPTGETQYF,TGCGCCAGCAGCCCTCCGACAGGAGAGACCCAGTACTTC
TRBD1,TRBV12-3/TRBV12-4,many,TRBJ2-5,CASSRPGTAQETQYF,TGTGCCAGCAGTAGACCCGGGACAGCCCAAGAGACCCAGTACTTC
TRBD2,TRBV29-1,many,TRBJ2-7,CSVATSGRSHGSYEQYF,TGCAGCGTGGCTACTAGCGGGAGAAGTCATGGGTCCTACGAGCAGTACTTC
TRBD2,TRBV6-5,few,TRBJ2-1,CASSYSVPGGEQFF,TGTGCCAGCAGTTACTCGGTCCCGGGGGGTGAGCAGTTCTTC
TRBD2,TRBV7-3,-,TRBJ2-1,CASSSSSGRADEQFF,TGTGCCAGCAGCTCCTCTAGCGGGAGGGCTGATGAGCAGTTCTTC
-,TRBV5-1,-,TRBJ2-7,CASSYTAMSSYEQYF,TGCGCCAGCAGCTATACAGCTATGAGCTCCTACGAGCAGTACTTC
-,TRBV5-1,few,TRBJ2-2,CASSLEASTGELFF,TGCGCCAGCAGCTTGGAAGCCTCCACCGGGGAGCTGTTTTTT
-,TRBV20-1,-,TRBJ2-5,CSAPTPGLKLETQYF,TGCAGTGCCCCCACCCCGGGGTTAAAATTAGAGACCCAGTACTTC
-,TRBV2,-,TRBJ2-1,CASSVDYLSYNEQFF,TGTGCCAGCAGTGTCGACTACCTCTCCTACAATGAGCAGTTCTTC
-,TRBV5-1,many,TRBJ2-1,CASSLLGEQFF,TGTGCCAGCAGCTTGCTAGGGGAGCAGTTCTTC
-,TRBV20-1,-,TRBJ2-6,CSARDAGLGGANVLTF,TGCAGTGCTAGAGATGCAGGGTTGGGGGGGGCCAACGTCCTGACTTTC
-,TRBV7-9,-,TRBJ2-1,CAISLEMGGPIEQFF,TGTGCCATCAGCTTAGAAATGGGTGGGCCAATTGAGCAGTTCTTC
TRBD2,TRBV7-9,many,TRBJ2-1,CASSRVGPSGGNEQFF,TGTGCCAGCAGCCGGGTCGGTCCTAGCGGGGGTAATGAGCAGTTCTTC
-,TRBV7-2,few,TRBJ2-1,CASSLSSISNEQFF,TGTGCCAGCAGCTTGTCTAGTATCAGTAATGAGCAGTTCTTC
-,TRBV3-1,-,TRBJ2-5,CASSPALSGGVDEETQYF,TGTGCCAGCAGCCCCGCCCTCTCGGGCGGGGTTGATGAAGAGACCCAGTACTTC
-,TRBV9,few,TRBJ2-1,CASSEGEREAYNEQFF,TGTGCCAGCAGCGAGGGGGAGCGGGAAGCCTACAATGAGCAGTTCTTC
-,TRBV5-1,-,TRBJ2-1,CASSLVSGVGNEQFF,TGCGCCAGCAGCTTGGTCTCAGGGGTTGGCAATGAGCAGTTCTTC
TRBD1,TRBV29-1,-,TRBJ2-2,CSARQGRTGELFF,TGCAGCGCCCGACAGGGTAGGACCGGGGAGCTGTTTTTT
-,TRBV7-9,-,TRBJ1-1,CASSLTTRVLAEAFF,TGTGCCAGCAGCCTCACAACCAGGGTACTTGCTGAAGCTTTCTTT
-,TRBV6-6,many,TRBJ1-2,CASTVGSYGYTF,TGTGCCAGCACGGTAGGAAGCTATGGCTACACCTTC
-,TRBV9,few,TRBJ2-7,CASSPGQIASYEQYF,TGTGCCAGCAGCCCCGGACAGATTGCGTCCTACGAGCAGTACTTC
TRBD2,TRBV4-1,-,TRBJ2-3,CASSQVGGGTVDTQYF,TGCGCCAGCAGCCAAGTTGGCGGGGGAACCGTAGATACGCAGTATTTT
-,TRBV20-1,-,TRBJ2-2,CSARVSRANTGELFF,TGCAGTGCTAGAGTTAGCCGGGCGAACACCGGGGAGCTGTTTTTT
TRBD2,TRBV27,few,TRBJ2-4,CASSWGGSGNIQYF,TGTGCCAGCAGTTGGGGGGGGTCGGGAAACATTCAGTACTTC
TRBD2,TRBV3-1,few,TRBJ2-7,CASSPPASGAYEQYF,TGTGCCAGCAGCCCCCCGGCTAGCGGGGCCTACGAGCAGTACTTC
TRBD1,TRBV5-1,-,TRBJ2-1,CASATYGQGYNEQFF,TGCGCCAGCGCCACCTACGGACAGGGGTACAATGAGCAGTTCTTC
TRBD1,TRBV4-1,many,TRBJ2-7,CASSHQGAGSREQYF,TGCGCCAGCAGCCATCAGGGGGCTGGGTCCCGCGAGCAGTACTTC